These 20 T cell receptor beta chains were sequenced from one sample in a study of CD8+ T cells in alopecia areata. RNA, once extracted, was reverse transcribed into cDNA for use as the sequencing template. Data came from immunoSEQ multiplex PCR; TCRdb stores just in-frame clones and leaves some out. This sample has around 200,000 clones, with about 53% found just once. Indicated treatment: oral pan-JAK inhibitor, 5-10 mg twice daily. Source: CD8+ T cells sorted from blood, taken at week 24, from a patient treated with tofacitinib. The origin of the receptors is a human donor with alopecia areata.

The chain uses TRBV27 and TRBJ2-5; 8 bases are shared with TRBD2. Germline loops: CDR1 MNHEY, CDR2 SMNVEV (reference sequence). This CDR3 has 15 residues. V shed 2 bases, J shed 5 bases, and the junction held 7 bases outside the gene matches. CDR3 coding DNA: TGTGCCAGCAGTTTACGGGGGGGTATATGGGAGACCCAGTACTTC. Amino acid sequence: CASSLRGGIWETQYF.

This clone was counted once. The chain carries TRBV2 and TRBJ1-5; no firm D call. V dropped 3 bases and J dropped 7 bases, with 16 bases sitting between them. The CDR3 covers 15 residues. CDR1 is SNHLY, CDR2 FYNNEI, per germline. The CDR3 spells CASSDSRGPGQPQHF. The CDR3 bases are TGTGCCAGCAGTGATTCCCGTGGGCCTGGCCAGCCCCAGCATTTT.

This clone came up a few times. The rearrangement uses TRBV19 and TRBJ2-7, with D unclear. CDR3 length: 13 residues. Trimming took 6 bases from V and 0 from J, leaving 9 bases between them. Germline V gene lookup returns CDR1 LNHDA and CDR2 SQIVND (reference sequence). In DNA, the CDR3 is TGTGCCAGTAGGACCTCTAGCTCCTACGAGCAGTACTTC. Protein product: CASRTSSSYEQYF. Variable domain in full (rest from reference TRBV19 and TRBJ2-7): DGGITQSPKYLFRKEGQNVTLSCEQNLNHDAMYWYRQDPGQGLRLIYYSQIVNDFQKGDIAEGYSVSREKKESFPLTVTSAQKNPTAFYLCASRTSSSYEQYFGPGTRLTVT.

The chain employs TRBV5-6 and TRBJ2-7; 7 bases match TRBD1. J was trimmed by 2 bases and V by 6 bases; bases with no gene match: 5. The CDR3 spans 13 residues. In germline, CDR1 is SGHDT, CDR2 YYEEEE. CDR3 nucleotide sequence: TGTGCCAGCATCGGGACAGATGCCTACGAGCAGTACTTC. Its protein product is CASIGTDAYEQYF.

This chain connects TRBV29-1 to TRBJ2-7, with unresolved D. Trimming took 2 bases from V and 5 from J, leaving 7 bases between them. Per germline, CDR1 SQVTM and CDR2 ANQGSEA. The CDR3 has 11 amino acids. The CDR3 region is CSVEWADEQYF. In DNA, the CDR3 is TGCAGCGTTGAATGGGCTGACGAGCAGTACTTC.

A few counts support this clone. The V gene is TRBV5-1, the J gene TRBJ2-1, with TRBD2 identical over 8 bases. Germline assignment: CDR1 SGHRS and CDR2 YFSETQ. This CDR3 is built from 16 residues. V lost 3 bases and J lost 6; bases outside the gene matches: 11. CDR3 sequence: CASSSLSGGLANEQFF. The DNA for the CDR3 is TGCGCCAGCAGCTCCCTGAGCGGGGGTCTAGCCAATGAGCAGTTCTTC.

The DNA for the CDR3 is TGTGCCAGCAGTCTCCAGACAGGGGGCACTGAAGCTTTCTTT. Encoded protein: CASSLQTGGTEAFF. This chain links TRBV27 with TRBJ1-1, with 9 bases that match TRBD1. The germline gives CDR1 MNHEY, CDR2 SMNVEV (reference sequence). CDR3 size: 14 residues. V was pared by 5 bases and J by 4 bases, with 5 bases of the junction left unmatched.

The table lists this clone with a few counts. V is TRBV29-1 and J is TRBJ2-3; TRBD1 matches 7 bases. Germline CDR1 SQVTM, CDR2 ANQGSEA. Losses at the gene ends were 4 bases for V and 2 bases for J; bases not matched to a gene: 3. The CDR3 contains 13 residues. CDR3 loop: CSVATGYTDTQYF. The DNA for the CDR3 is TGCAGCGTTGCGACAGGGTACACAGATACGCAGTATTTT.

The CDR3 protein is CASSLEVADPEAFF. The CDR3 region has the DNA TGCGCCAGCAGCTTGGAGGTAGCCGATCCTGAAGCTTTCTTT. The genes are TRBV5-1 and TRBJ1-1; the D is unclear. Germline V gene lookup returns CDR1 SGHRS and CDR2 YFSETQ. V was trimmed by 0 bases and J by 6 bases, leaving 12 bases between them. CDR3 length: 14 residues.

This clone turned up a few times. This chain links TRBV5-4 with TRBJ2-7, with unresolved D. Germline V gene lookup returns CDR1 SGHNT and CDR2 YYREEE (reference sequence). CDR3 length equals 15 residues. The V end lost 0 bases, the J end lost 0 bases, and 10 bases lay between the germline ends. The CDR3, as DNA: TGTGCCAGCAGCTTGGTGGGGTCGGTCTCCTACGAGCAGTACTTC. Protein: CASSLVGSVSYEQYF.

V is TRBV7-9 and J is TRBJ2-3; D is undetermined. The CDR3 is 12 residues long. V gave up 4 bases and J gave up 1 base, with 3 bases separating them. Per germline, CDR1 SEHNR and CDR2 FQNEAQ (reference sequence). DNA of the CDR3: TGTGCCAGCAGCTCGCGCACAGATACGCAGTATTTT. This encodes CASSSRTDTQYF.

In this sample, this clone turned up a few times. CDR3 loop: CASSQRAEVEQFF. Written as DNA, the CDR3 is TGTGCCAGCAGCCAACGGGCGGAGGTTGAGCAGTTCTTC. The V and J genes are TRBV14 and TRBJ2-1, with D possibly being TRBD2 (5 bases). The CDR3 has 13 amino acids. Trimming cost V 2 bases and J 9 bases, with 11 bases left between them. Germline V gene sequence: CDR1 SGHDN, CDR2 FVKESK.

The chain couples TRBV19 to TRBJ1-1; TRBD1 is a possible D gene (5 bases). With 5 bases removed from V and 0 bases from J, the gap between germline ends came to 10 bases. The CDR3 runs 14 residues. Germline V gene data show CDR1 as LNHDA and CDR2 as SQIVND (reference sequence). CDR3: CASSYRGVNTEAFF. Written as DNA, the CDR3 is TGTGCCAGTAGTTATAGAGGGGTGAACACTGAAGCTTTCTTT.

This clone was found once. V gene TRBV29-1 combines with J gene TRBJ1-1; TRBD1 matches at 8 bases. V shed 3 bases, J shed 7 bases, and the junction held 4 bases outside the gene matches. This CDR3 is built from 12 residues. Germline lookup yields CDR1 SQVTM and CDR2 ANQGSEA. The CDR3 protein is CSVEGQVREAFF. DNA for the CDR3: TGCAGCGTTGAGGGACAGGTCCGTGAAGCTTTCTTT.

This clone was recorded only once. CDR3 in DNA: TGCAGTGCTAGAGAGCGCAGGGAGCTGTTTTTT. Its protein product is CSARERRELFF. The chain links TRBV20-1 to TRBJ2-2, with no clear D. V was trimmed by 0 bases and J by 9 bases, leaving 5 bases between them. CDR3 length equals 11 residues. Germline CDR1 DFQATT, CDR2 SNEGSKA (reference sequence).

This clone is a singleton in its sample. CDR3 amino acids: CASSQREISTEAFF. CDR3 nucleotide sequence: TGCGCCAGCAGCCAAAGGGAGATAAGCACTGAAGCTTTCTTT. The chain recombines TRBV4-3 with TRBJ1-1; D unclear. The V end lost 2 bases, the J end lost 4 bases, and 11 bases lay between the germline ends. The CDR3 length is 14 residues. Germline assignment: CDR1 LGHNA and CDR2 YSLEER.

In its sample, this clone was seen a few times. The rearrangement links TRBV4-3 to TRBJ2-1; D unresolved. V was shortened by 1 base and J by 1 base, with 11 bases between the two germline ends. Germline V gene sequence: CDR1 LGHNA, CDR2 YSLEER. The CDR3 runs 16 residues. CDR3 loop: CASSQAPHPSYNEQFF. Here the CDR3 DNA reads TGCGCCAGCAGCCAAGCCCCTCACCCTTCCTACAATGAGCAGTTCTTC.

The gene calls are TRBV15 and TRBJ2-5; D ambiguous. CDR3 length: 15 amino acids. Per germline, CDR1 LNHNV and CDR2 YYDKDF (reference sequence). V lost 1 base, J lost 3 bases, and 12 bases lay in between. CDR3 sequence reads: CATSRAAEGKETQYF. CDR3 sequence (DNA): TGTGCCACCAGCAGAGCTGCGGAAGGAAAAGAGACCCAGTACTTC.

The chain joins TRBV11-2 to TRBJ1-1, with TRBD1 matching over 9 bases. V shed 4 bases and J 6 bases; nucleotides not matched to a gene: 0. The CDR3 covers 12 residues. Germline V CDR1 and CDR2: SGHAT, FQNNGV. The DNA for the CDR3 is TGTGCCAGCAGCTGGACAGGGGCTGAAGCTTTCTTT. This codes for CASSWTGAEAFF.

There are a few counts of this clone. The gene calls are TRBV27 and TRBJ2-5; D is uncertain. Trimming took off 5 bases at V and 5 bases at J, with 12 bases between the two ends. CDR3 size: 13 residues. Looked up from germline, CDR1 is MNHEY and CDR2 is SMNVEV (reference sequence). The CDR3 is CASSRSAKETQYF. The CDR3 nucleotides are TGTGCCAGCAGTCGATCAGCAAAGGAGACCCAGTACTTC.